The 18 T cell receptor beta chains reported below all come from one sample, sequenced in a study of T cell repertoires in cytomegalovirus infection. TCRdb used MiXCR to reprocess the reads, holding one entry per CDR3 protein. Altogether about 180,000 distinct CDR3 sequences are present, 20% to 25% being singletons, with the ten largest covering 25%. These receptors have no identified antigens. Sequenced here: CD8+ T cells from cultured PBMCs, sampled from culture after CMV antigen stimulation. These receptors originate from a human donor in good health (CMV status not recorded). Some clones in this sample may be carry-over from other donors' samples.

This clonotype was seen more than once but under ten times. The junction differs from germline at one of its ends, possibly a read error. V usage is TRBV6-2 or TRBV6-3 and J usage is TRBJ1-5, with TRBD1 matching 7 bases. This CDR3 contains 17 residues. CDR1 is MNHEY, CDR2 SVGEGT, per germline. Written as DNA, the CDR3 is TGTGCCAGCAGTTCCGACAGGGAGGGAGTTAGCAATCAGCACCAGCATTTT. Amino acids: CASSSDREGVSNQHQHF.

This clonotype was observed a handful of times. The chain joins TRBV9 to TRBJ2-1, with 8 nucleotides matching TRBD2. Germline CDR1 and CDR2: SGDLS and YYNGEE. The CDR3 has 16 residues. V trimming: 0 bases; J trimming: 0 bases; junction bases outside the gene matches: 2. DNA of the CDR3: TGTGCCAGCAGCGTAGGGGGGACTAGCTCCTACAATGAGCAGTTCTTC. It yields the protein CASSVGGTSSYNEQFF. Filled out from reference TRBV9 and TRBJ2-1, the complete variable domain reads DSGVTQTPKHLITATGQRVTLRCSPRSGDLSVYWYQQSLDQGLQFLIQYYNGEERAKGNILERFSAQQFPDLHSELNLSSLELGDSALYFCASSVGGTSSYNEQFFGPGTRLTVL.

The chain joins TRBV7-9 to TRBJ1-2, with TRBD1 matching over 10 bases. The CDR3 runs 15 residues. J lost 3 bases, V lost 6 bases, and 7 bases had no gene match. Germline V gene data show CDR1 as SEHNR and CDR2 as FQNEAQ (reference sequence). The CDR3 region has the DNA TGTGCCAGCAGACCCGGGACAGGGGCGGACTATGGCTACACCTTC. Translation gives CASRPGTGADYGYTF. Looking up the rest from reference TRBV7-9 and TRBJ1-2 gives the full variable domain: DTGVSQNPRHKITKRGQNVTFRCDPISEHNRLYWYRQTLGQGPEFLTYFQNEAQLEKSRLLSDRFSAERPKGSFSTLEIQRTEQGDSAMYLCASRPGTGADYGYTFGSGTRLTVV.

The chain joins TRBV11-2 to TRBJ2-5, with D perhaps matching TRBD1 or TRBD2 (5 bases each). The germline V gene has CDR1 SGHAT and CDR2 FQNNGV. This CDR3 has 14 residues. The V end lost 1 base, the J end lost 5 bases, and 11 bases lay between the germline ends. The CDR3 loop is CASSLAGRSETQYF. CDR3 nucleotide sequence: TGTGCCAGCAGCTTAGCGGGGCGGTCGGAGACCCAGTACTTC. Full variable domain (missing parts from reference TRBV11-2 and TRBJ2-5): EAGVAQSPRYKIIEKRQSVAFWCNPISGHATLYWYQQILGQGPKLLIQFQNNGVVDDSQLPKDRFSAERLKGVDSTLKIQPAKLEDSAVYLCASSLAGRSETQYFGPGTRLLVL.

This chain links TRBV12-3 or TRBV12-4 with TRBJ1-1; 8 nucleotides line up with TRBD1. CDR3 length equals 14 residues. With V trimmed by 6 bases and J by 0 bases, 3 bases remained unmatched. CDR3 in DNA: TGTGCCAGCAGACAGGGGGGGGTGAACACTGAAGCTTTCTTT. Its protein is CASRQGGVNTEAFF.

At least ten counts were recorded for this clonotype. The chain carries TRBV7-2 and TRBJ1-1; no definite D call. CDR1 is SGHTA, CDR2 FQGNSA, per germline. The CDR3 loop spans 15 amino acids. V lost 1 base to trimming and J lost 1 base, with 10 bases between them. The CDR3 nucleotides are TGTGCCAGCAGCTTAGTCGGGCAGAAGAACACTGAAGCTTTCTTT. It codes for CASSLVGQKNTEAFF.

DNA for the CDR3: TGTGCCAGCAGCTCAAACAAGGGCGAGAGGGGAGGAGATAATGAAAAACTGTTTTTT. This sequence encodes CASSSNKGERGGDNEKLFF. This chain uses TRBV7-8 with TRBJ1-4; D perhaps matches TRBD1 (5 bases). This CDR3 contains 19 residues. Germline lookup yields CDR1 SGHVS and CDR2 FQNEAQ. V was clipped by 4 bases and J by 4 bases, with 25 bases between them.

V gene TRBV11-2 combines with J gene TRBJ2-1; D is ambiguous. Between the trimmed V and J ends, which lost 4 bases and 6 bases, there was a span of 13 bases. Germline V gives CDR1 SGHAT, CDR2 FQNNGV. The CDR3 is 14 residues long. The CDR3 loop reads CASSSFFVGNEQFF. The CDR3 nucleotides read TGTGCCAGCAGCTCGTTTTTCGTAGGCAATGAGCAGTTCTTC.

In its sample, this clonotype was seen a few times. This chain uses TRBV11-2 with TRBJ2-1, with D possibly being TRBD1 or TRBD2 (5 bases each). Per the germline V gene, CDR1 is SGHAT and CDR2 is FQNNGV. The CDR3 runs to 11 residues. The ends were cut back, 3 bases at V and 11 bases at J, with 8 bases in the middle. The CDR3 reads CASSFQGQQFF. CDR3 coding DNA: TGTGCCAGCAGCTTCCAGGGACAGCAGTTCTTC.

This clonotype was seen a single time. The CDR3 DNA reads TGTGCCAGCAGCCAAGTTGAGTCCGGCCCGGCGGACACCATATATTTT. Residues: CASSQVESGPADTIYF. The chain employs TRBV4-2 and TRBJ1-3; D not certain. The CDR3 is 16 amino acids. The V gene lost 1 base and the J gene lost 8 bases, with 18 bases spanning the gap. CDR1 LGHNA and CDR2 YNFKEQ come from the germline V gene.

The CDR3 DNA sequence: TGTGCCAGCAGTTTATTCGCGAGCACCTACGAGCAGTACTTC. Translated, it gives CASSLFASTYEQYF. The chain couples TRBV12-3 or TRBV12-4 to TRBJ2-7, with unresolved D. The CDR3 runs to 14 residues. The ends were cut back, 2 bases at V and 2 bases at J, with 10 bases in the middle.

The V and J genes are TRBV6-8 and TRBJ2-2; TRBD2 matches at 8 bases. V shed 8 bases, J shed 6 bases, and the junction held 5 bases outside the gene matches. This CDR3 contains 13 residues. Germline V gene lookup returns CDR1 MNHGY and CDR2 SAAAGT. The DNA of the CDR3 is TGTGCCAGCGCTAGCGGGTGGTCCGGGGAGCTGTTTTTT. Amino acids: CASASGWSGELFF.

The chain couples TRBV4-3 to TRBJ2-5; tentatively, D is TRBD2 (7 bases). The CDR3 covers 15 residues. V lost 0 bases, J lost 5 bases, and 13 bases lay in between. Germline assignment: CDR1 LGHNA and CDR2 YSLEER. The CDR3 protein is CASSQDGGAWETQYF. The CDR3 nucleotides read TGCGCCAGCAGCCAAGATGGGGGGGCTTGGGAGACCCAGTACTTC.

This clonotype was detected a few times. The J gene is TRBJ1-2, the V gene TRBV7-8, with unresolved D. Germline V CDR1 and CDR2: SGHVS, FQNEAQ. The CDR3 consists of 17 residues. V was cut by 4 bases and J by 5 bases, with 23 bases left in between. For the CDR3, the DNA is TGTGCCAGCAGCTCCCGACAACCCCGGACGAGGAGGTATGGCTACACCTTC. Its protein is CASSSRQPRTRRYGYTF.

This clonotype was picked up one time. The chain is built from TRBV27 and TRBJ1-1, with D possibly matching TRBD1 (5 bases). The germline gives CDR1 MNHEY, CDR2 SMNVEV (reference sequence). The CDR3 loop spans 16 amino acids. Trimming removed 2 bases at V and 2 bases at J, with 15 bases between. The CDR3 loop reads CASSLQFSGPNTEAFF. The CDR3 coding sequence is TGTGCCAGCAGTTTACAATTTTCGGGACCTAACACTGAAGCTTTCTTT.

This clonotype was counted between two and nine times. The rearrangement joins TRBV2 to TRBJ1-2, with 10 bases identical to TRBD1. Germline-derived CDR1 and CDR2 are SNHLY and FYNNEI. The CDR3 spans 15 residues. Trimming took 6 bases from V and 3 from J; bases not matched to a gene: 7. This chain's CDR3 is CASRTGQGMDYGYTF. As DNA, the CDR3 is TGTGCCAGCAGAACGGGACAGGGGATGGACTATGGCTACACCTTC.

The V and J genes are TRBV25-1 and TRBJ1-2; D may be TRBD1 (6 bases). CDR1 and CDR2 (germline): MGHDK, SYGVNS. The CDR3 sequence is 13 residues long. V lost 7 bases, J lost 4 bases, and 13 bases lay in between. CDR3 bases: TGTGCCAGCACCCCCGGGGGGGCCTATGGCTACACCTTC. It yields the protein CASTPGGAYGYTF.

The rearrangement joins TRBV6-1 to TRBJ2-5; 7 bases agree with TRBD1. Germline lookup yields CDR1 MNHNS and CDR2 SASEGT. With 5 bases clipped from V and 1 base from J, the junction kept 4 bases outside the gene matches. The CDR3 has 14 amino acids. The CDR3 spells CASSRRDSQETQYF. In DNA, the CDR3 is TGTGCCAGCAGTAGACGGGACAGCCAAGAGACCCAGTACTTC.